Sequencing of this T cell receptor (beta chain) was carried out in a study of blood T cell repertoires in COVID-19. Participants were placed into cohorts based on the clinical history they reported. What the recovered Cohort 3 donors had was two negative PCRs, clearance, or symptom resolution. J was trimmed by 3 bases and V by 5 bases; bases with no gene match: 3. Germline V gene data show CDR1 as MNHEY and CDR2 as SMNVEV (reference sequence). The CDR3 contains 15 residues. Authors' processing steps: Nucleated cell counts were estimated from reference gene primer amplification. TCRdb's copy holds only in-frame clones and misses some; the assay was immunoSEQ multiplex PCR. That table supplies the V and J calls and clone size; D and trimming were determined from the DNA. Of about 350,000 clones in the sample, roughly 87% were seen once.

The receptor was isolated from a woman aged 25 to 39 who had recovered from COVID-19. Sequencing was performed on PBMCs or T cells enriched from blood (not recorded which). The chain recombines TRBV27 with TRBJ1-5; 11 bases are a match to TRBD1. CDR3 amino acids: CASSVDRGHNQPQHF. The CDR3 coding sequence is TGTGCCAGCAGTGTGGACAGGGGGCACAATCAGCCCCAGCATTTT.